This T cell receptor (beta chain) was sequenced during a study of beta chain features in type 1 diabetes. Expressed TCRB transcripts were sequenced because the entire RNA isolate underwent reverse transcription. Only in-frame clones appear in the TCRdb table, and some are missing; sequencing was by immunoSEQ multiplex PCR. The data show some 160,000 clones, roughly 8% seen once. This clone has ten or more counts. Its specificity is unknown. CDR3 length: 15 amino acids. In germline, CDR1 is SGHAT, CDR2 FQNNGV. V was clipped by 5 bases and J by 3 bases; unmatched bases: 6. Study outcomes and limitations: A greater similarity of naive, central memory and Treg TCRB repertoires was seen among patients than among healthy donors. Researchers report that Type 1 diabetes patients had moderately but significantly shorter TCRB CDR3s across all four CD4+ subsets.

What was sequenced was central memory CD4+ T cells from blood. This rearrangement joins TRBV11-2 to TRBJ2-3, with 9 bases aligning to TRBD1. This TCR was recovered from a woman younger than 30 with type 1 diabetes. The CDR3 DNA reads TGTGCCAGCAGCGGACAGGGGTTGAGGACAGATACGCAGTATTTT. Translation: CASSGQGLRTDTQYF.